The 24 T cell receptor beta chains listed next were all sequenced from one sample in a study of Graves' ophthalmopathy and Graves' hyperthyroidism (dated by TCRdb to between 2018 and 2020). TCRdb shows the sequencer as Illumina HiSeq 2000. For repertoire sequencing, the TCR beta CDR3 regions were amplified from RNA transcripts. HTBI primers and the Qiagen OneStep RT-PCR kit were used in a first-round RT-PCR, which was followed by a second-round multiplex PCR, size selection and purification. In-frame beta chains were kept once TCRdb had trimmed the public reads at Q25 with fastp and called clones with MiXCR. Rows matching on CDR3 protein sequence are summarized as one entry with the most common DNA and genes. Within this sample are over 650,000 distinct CDR3 sequences, with about 38% of them counted one time only. Around 3% of the sample is taken by the ten largest. Sequencing was carried out using peripheral blood. The source is an adult man with Graves' ophthalmopathy.

Comment on this clonotype: One junction end does not reproduce the germline sequence, and a read error may be involved. The chain recombines TRBV10-2 with TRBJ2-1; D remains unclear. Per germline, CDR1 WSHSY and CDR2 SAAADI. This CDR3 comprises 12 residues. In nucleotides, the CDR3 is TGCGCCAGCAGGAGCTCCTACAATGAGCAGCTCTTC. Amino acid sequence: CASRSSYNEQLF.

Worth noting for this clonotype: This may be a read error, as it is one base from a much larger clone. The J gene is TRBJ1-1, the V gene TRBV10-3, with 8 bases lining up with TRBD1. The CDR3 totals 12 residues. Germline V CDR1 and CDR2: ENHRY, SYGVKD. Losses at the gene ends were 3 bases for V and 10 bases for J; bases not matched to a gene: 4. The CDR3 reads CAISEQGDRAFF. As DNA, the CDR3 is TGTGCCATCAGTGAACAGGGGGACAGAGCTTTCTTT.

This clonotype was recorded at least ten times. This sequence joins TRBV7-2 and TRBJ2-7, with a tentative D call TRBD2 (5 bases). The CDR3 is 15 residues long. Trimming stripped 4 bases from V and 2 bases from J, with 15 bases between. CDR1 SGHTA and CDR2 FQGNSA come from the germline V gene. CDR3 amino acids: CASSSTGVGAYEQYF. CDR3 bases: TGTGCCAGCAGCTCTACCGGGGTTGGGGCCTACGAGCAGTACTTC. Using reference TRBV7-2 and TRBJ2-7 for the parts outside the CDR3, the full variable domain is GAGVSQSPSNKVTEKGKDVELRCDPISGHTALYWYRQSLGQGLEFLIYFQGNSAPDKSGLPSDRFSAERTGGSVSTLTIQRTQQEDSAVYLCASSSTGVGAYEQYFGPGTRLTVT.

This clonotype appeared a single time. J is TRBJ2-7 and V is TRBV2; perhaps TRBD2 as D (5 bases). Trimming shortened V by 3 bases and J by 0 bases, and 9 bases separated the two germline ends. The germline CDR1 and CDR2 sequences are SNHLY and FYNNEI. The CDR3 is 14 amino acids. CDR3 sequence reads: CASSERATSYEQYF. CDR3 coding DNA: TGTGCCAGCAGTGAGCGGGCGACCTCCTACGAGCAGTACTTC.

V is TRBV5-1 and J is TRBJ2-5, with TRBD1 as a possible D gene (6 bases). Germline CDR1 is SGHRS and CDR2 is YFSETQ. This CDR3 is 13 amino acids long. Deletions cut 1 base from V and 6 bases from J, with 10 bases between. The CDR3 nucleotides read TGCGCCAGCAGCTTGCCAGGGGAACAGACCCAGTACTTC. This gives the protein CASSLPGEQTQYF.

This clonotype was counted ten times or more. The chain has TRBV10-3 and TRBJ1-5; D not resolved. The CDR3 loop spans 14 amino acids. Germline V lookup: CDR1 ENHRY, CDR2 SYGVKD. Deletions cut 6 bases from V and 9 bases from J, with 18 bases between. The CDR3 coding sequence is TGTGCCATCAGCGATAGGGCAGCCCCTAGGCCCCAGCATTTT. It specifies CAISDRAAPRPQHF.

The V gene is TRBV29-1, the J gene TRBJ1-1; no clear D. V lost 7 bases and J lost 5, with 17 bases in between. CDR1 and CDR2 (germline): SQVTM, ANQGSEA. This CDR3 spans 13 amino acids. CDR3 bases: TGCAGCGCAAGCCGGCAGGAGTATACTGAAGCTTTCTTT. It codes for CSASRQEYTEAFF.

The chain employs TRBV9 and TRBJ2-6, with D possibly being TRBD1 (6 bases). From germline, CDR1 is SGDLS and CDR2 YYNGEE. The length of the CDR3 is 17 residues. Between the trimmed V and J ends, which lost 2 bases and 2 bases, there was a span of 14 bases. This chain's CDR3 is CASSVTGNRPGANVLTF. The CDR3 DNA follows: TGTGCCAGCAGCGTCACAGGGAACAGACCTGGGGCCAACGTCCTGACTTTC.

This clonotype showed up many times. The genes are TRBV7-9 and TRBJ1-2, with TRBD1 identical over 7 bases. After removal of 4 bases from V and 0 bases from J, the junction contained 5 bases not matched to a gene. Germline CDR1 reads SEHNR; CDR2 reads FQNEAQ (reference sequence). The CDR3 has 15 residues. The CDR3 loop is CASSSTGEPNYGYTF. Here the CDR3 DNA reads TGTGCCAGCAGCTCTACAGGGGAGCCTAACTATGGCTACACCTTC.

This clonotype was counted ten times or more. V usage is TRBV5-1 and J usage is TRBJ1-4; possibly TRBD1 for D (5 bases). The V gene lost 2 bases and the J gene lost 8 bases, with 16 bases spanning the gap. Germline lookup yields CDR1 SGHRS and CDR2 YFSETQ. The CDR3 totals 15 residues. The CDR3 nucleotides are TGCGCCAGCAGCTTTGGTGAACAGGTGCACGAAAAACTGTTTTTT. This translates into CASSFGEQVHEKLFF.

Ten or more counts support this clonotype. The genes are TRBV20-1 and TRBJ1-2; no reliable D call. This CDR3 has 14 residues. Germline values: CDR1 DFQATT, CDR2 SNEGSKA (reference sequence). Trimming removed 1 base at V and 0 bases at J, with 9 bases between. CDR3 sequence: CSARVDRANYGYTF. For the CDR3, the DNA is TGCAGTGCTAGAGTAGACCGAGCTAACTATGGCTACACCTTC.

The chain employs TRBV29-1 and TRBJ1-1; TRBD1 aligns across 9 bases. Germline CDR1 SQVTM, CDR2 ANQGSEA. V lost 5 bases to trimming and J lost 6 bases; unmatched junction nucleotides: 4. The CDR3 length is 12 residues. The CDR3, as DNA: TGCAGCGTTACCGGACAGGGGTCTGAAGCTTTCTTT. Amino acid sequence: CSVTGQGSEAFF.

V usage is TRBV19 and J usage is TRBJ1-5; D not resolved. V gave up 5 bases and J gave up 6 bases, with 8 bases separating them. The CDR3 covers 12 residues. Germline CDR1 is LNHDA and CDR2 is SQIVND (reference sequence). The DNA of the CDR3 is TGTGCCAGTAGTTATTACAGTCAGCCCCAGCATTTT. This sequence encodes CASSYYSQPQHF.

V is TRBV20-1 and J is TRBJ1-1; perhaps TRBD1 as D (6 bases). There are 15 residues in the CDR3. The V and J ends lost 2 bases and 3 bases respectively, with 16 bases between them. The germline V gene encodes CDR1 DFQATT and CDR2 SNEGSKA (reference sequence). Here the CDR3 DNA reads TGCAGTGCTAGAAGAGCAGGGGCTGGGGACACTGAAGCTTTCTTT. It translates to CSARRAGAGDTEAFF.

The genes are TRBV10-3 and TRBJ2-5; a possible D gene is TRBD2 (6 bases). This CDR3 has 17 residues. Germline CDR1 reads ENHRY; CDR2 reads SYGVKD. Trimming removed 4 bases from V and 2 bases from J, with 20 bases in between. In DNA form, the CDR3 reads TGTGCCATCAGTGGCCTATTAACGGGCGGGGAGCAAGAGACCCAGTACTTC. Its protein is CAISGLLTGGEQETQYF.

This clonotype has at least ten counts. The chain couples TRBV2 to TRBJ2-7; D unclear. With 3 bases removed from V and 3 bases from J, the gap between germline ends came to 9 bases. This CDR3 region has 13 residues. Per germline, CDR1 SNHLY and CDR2 FYNNEI. CDR3 bases: TGTGCCAGCAGTGAGCTGGGGATCTACGAGCAGTACTTC. Its translation: CASSELGIYEQYF.

This clonotype occurred once. The CDR3 carries no conserved terminal phenylalanine or tryptophan, so it likely arises from a read error. This chain joins TRBV10-3 and TRBJ1-2; D ambiguous. Germline CDR1 and CDR2: ENHRY and SYGVKD. The V gene lost 10 bases and the J gene lost 2 bases, with 20 bases spanning the gap. This CDR3 contains 15 residues. CDR3 DNA sequence: TGTGCCAGCAGCCACCGCGGAGGCAGGAACTATGGCTACACCCTC. This translates into CASSHRGGRNYGYTL.

Concerning this clonotype: This sequence may be a read error, since a much larger clone differs from it by one base. V is TRBV29-1 and J is TRBJ2-5; D possibly corresponds to TRBD2 (5 bases). CDR3 length: 14 amino acids. Germline CDR1 and CDR2: SQVTM and ANQGSEA. DNA for the CDR3: TGCAGCGTTGTTCCAACCGGGGATCAAGGGACCCAGTACTTC. Translation gives CSVVPTGDQGTQYF.

A few counts support this clonotype. The V call is TRBV7-7, the J call TRBJ1-4; 10 nucleotides agree with TRBD1. CDR1 is SSHAT and CDR2 is FNYEAQ in the germline V gene (reference sequence). The CDR3 runs 16 residues. Losses at the gene ends were 1 base for V and 8 bases for J; bases not matched to a gene: 7. The CDR3 coding sequence is TGTGCCAGCAGCTTAGGACCCGGACAGGGGGAAGAAAAACTGTTTTTT. It is translated as CASSLGPGQGEEKLFF.

The table lists this clonotype with a few counts. The chain uses TRBV30 and TRBJ1-2, with D hard to call. CDR1 GTSNPN and CDR2 SVGIG come from the germline V gene (reference sequence). Trimming cost V 3 bases and J 0 bases, with 8 bases left between them. The CDR3 runs to 13 residues. The DNA for the CDR3 is TGTGCCTGGAGCAATCTCGCTAACTATGGCTACACCTTC. Its protein product is CAWSNLANYGYTF.

This chain links TRBV10-3 with TRBJ2-7, with TRBD2 matching over 8 bases. V lost 1 base and J lost 3; bases outside the gene matches: 8. This CDR3 comprises 16 residues. Germline lookup yields CDR1 ENHRY and CDR2 SYGVKD. CDR3 sequence reads: CAISEWGLAGDYEQYF. CDR3 sequence (DNA): TGTGCCATCAGTGAGTGGGGTCTAGCGGGTGACTACGAGCAGTACTTC.

The V call is TRBV6-5, the J call TRBJ1-5; TRBD1 is a possible D gene (6 bases). Germline V gives CDR1 MNHEY, CDR2 SVGAGI. The CDR3 totals 13 residues. Trimming left V 6 bases short and J 7 bases short, with 13 bases between. Here the CDR3 DNA reads TGTGCCAGCAGAGCTTTACAGGGACAGCCCCAGCATTTT. Protein product: CASRALQGQPQHF.

This clonotype was counted ten times or more. The V gene is TRBV2, the J gene TRBJ2-3; no reliable D call. V lost 5 bases and J lost 7, with 7 bases in between. Germline CDR1 SNHLY, CDR2 FYNNEI. This CDR3 is 11 amino acids long. The CDR3 sequence: CASSWTYTQYF. The CDR3 DNA reads TGTGCCAGCAGTTGGACGTATACGCAGTATTTT.

The chain joins TRBV4-1 to TRBJ2-7; 10 nucleotides line up with TRBD1. This CDR3 has 14 amino acids. V was clipped by 0 bases and J by 9 bases; unmatched bases: 5. The germline gives CDR1 MGHRA, CDR2 YSYEKL. CDR3 amino acids: CASSQEPGQGLQYF. The CDR3 DNA follows: TGCGCCAGCAGCCAAGAACCGGGACAGGGGTTGCAGTACTTC.